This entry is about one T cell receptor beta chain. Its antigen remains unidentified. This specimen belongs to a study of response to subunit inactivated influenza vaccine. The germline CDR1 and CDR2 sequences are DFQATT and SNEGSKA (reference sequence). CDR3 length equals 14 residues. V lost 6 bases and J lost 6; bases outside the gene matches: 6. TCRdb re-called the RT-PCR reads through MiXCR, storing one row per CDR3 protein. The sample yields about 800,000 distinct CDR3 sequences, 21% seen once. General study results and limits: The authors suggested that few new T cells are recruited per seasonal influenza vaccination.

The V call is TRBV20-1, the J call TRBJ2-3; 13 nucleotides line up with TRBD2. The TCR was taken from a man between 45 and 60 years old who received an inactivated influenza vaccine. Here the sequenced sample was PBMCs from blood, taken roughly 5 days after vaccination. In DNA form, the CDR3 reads TGCAGTGCCAAGGGACTAGCGGGAACCGATACGCAGTATTTT. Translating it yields CSAKGLAGTDTQYF.